The 28 T cell receptor beta chains below come from one sample, sequenced in a study of regulatory T cells in long-lasting Graves disease (dated by TCRdb to the early 2020s). Libraries were made using multiplex PCR. Sequencer: Illumina HiSeq 4000. CDR3 regions were amplified by Arm-PCR with iRepertoire HTBI primers to construct TCR beta libraries. TCRdb trimmed the raw reads at Q25, called clones with MiXCR and kept productive beta chains. CDR3 protein sequences are deduplicated, and each keeps its most common genes and DNA. The sample records approximately 400,000 distinct CDR3 sequences, about 23% of which are singletons. Approximately 28% of the sample is held by the ten biggest clonotypes. According to the study, the label for this sample's time point signals: persistent/refractory GD, antithyroid drugs over 5 years with positive TRAb. RNA was extracted from PBMCs in TRIzol for both TCR sequencing and RNA sequencing.

This specimen consisted of peripheral blood mononuclear cells (PBMCs), obtained when the disease was refractory, from a patient treated with antithyroid drugs. All receptors come from a woman aged 35 to 49 with Graves disease. Donor details come from another sample of the same person, matched by shared clones.

In this sample, this clonotype turned up many times. The chain couples TRBV7-9 to TRBJ1-2; possible D gene TRBD1, 5 bases. Trimming took off 1 base at V and 0 bases at J, with 9 bases between the two ends. This CDR3 spans 15 amino acids. CDR1 is SEHNR and CDR2 is FQNEAQ in the germline V gene (reference sequence). This CDR3 reads CASSLGDGANYGYTF. The CDR3 coding sequence is TGTGCCAGCAGCTTAGGGGACGGCGCTAACTATGGCTACACCTTC.

A few counts support this clonotype. V gene TRBV11-2 combines with J gene TRBJ1-4; D not resolved. The V gene's germline CDR1 is SGHAT and CDR2 FQNNGV. The CDR3 has 19 residues. The germline V and J ends were trimmed by 5 bases and 0 bases, with 22 bases remaining between them. The CDR3 DNA reads TGTGCCAGCAGCCCTGCCGGGATTTCTCGATTTGCAACTAATGAAAAACTGTTTTTT. This encodes CASSPAGISRFATNEKLFF.

This clonotype was recorded at least ten times. The chain links TRBV25-1 to TRBJ1-5; D not resolved. Germline loops: CDR1 MGHDK, CDR2 SYGVNS. This CDR3 spans 14 amino acids. Trimming took 1 base from V and 4 from J, leaving 8 bases between them. CDR3 sequence: CASSEWGWNQPQHF. In DNA form, the CDR3 reads TGTGCCAGCAGTGAATGGGGTTGGAATCAGCCCCAGCATTTT.

The rearrangement joins TRBV12-3 or TRBV12-4 to TRBJ2-2; TRBD2 agrees at 7 bases. V shed 0 bases and J 6 bases; nucleotides not matched to a gene: 1. The CDR3 has 14 residues. CDR3 in DNA: TGTGCCAGCAGTTTAGCGGGAGGGCCCGGGGAGCTGTTTTTT. Translation gives CASSLAGGPGELFF.

This chain uses TRBV7-9 with TRBJ2-2; D is uncertain. From germline, CDR1 is SEHNR and CDR2 FQNEAQ (reference sequence). This CDR3 has 14 amino acids. With 5 bases removed from V and 7 bases from J, the gap between germline ends came to 14 bases. CDR3 sequence: CASSNTTVIGELFF. Written as DNA, the CDR3 is TGTGCCAGCAGCAACACAACAGTTATCGGGGAGCTGTTTTTT.

In nucleotides, the CDR3 is TGTGCCACCAGTGGTGGACGGAGATTAAGCACAGATACGCAGTATTTT. It yields the protein CATSGGRRLSTDTQYF. This sequence joins TRBV24-1 and TRBJ2-3, with D hard to call. The germline V and J ends were trimmed by 5 bases and 0 bases, with 14 bases remaining between them. Germline assignment: CDR1 KGHDR and CDR2 SFDVKD. The CDR3 is 16 residues long.

This clonotype was seen more than once but under ten times. The rearrangement uses TRBV19 and TRBJ1-5; D is possibly TRBD1 (5 bases). The CDR3 totals 15 residues. The V and J ends lost 1 base and 5 bases respectively, with 12 bases between them. Germline V lookup: CDR1 LNHDA, CDR2 SQIVND (reference sequence). CDR3 in amino acids: CASSIASGGDQPQHF. CDR3 DNA sequence: TGTGCCAGTAGTATAGCGAGCGGGGGAGATCAGCCCCAGCATTTT.

Turning to this clonotype: Being one base from a much bigger clone, this may be a read error. The chain carries TRBV28 and TRBJ1-2, with a possible D match to TRBD1 (5 bases). The CDR3 extends over 15 amino acids. From germline, CDR1 is MDHEN and CDR2 SYDVKM. V was shortened by 2 bases and J by 7 bases, with 17 bases between the two germline ends. The CDR3 reads CASSLGFRGEGGYTF. CDR3 nucleotide sequence: TGTGCCAGCAGTTTAGGGTTTCGGGGGGAAGGTGGCTACACCTTC.

This clonotype was observed at least ten times. In DNA, the CDR3 is TGTGCCAGCATCGGTAGGGAGAAACTCTCCTACGAGCAGTACTTC. It encodes CASIGREKLSYEQYF. This chain joins TRBV6-1 and TRBJ2-7; TRBD2 might be the D (5 bases). There are 15 residues in the CDR3. Trimming removed 7 bases from V and 0 bases from J, with 16 bases in between. CDR1 is MNHNS, CDR2 SASEGT, per germline.

This rearrangement joins TRBV7-6 to TRBJ1-1; D call uncertain. Germline CDR1 is SGHVS and CDR2 is FNYEAQ. The V end was cut by 1 base, the J end by 1 base, with 16 bases between. The CDR3 has 17 residues. CDR3 DNA sequence: TGTGCCAGCAGCTTAGTGTACAGATCGGGGAAGAACACTGAAGCTTTCTTT. Amino acid sequence: CASSLVYRSGKNTEAFF.

This clonotype occurred a few times. The CDR3, as DNA: TGTGCCAGCAGTTCTACACCCCTCGGGACTAGCGGGAGGGCCCACGAGCAGTACTTC. Amino acids: CASSSTPLGTSGRAHEQYF. The V and J genes are TRBV6-2 or TRBV6-3 and TRBJ2-7; TRBD2 aligns across 16 bases. This CDR3 is built from 19 residues. In germline, CDR1 is MNHEY, CDR2 SVGEGT. Trimming at V came to 4 bases and at J to 5 bases, leaving 14 bases not matched to a gene.

V is TRBV7-3 and J is TRBJ1-2; D not certain. Germline assignment: CDR1 SGHTA and CDR2 FQGTGA. V lost 3 bases, J lost 7 bases, and 12 bases lay in between. The CDR3 length is 13 residues. The chain's CDR3 is CASSFHFTSGYTF. The CDR3 DNA reads TGTGCCAGCAGCTTCCACTTCACGTCTGGCTACACCTTC.

V is TRBV20-1 and J is TRBJ1-5; D gene ambiguous. V lost 0 bases and J 11 bases, leaving 17 bases between the germline ends. CDR1 DFQATT and CDR2 SNEGSKA come from the germline V gene (reference sequence). The CDR3 has 14 amino acids. The CDR3 spells CSARDYQGLLAQHF. Here the CDR3 DNA reads TGCAGTGCTAGAGATTATCAAGGACTTTTGGCCCAGCATTTT.

The chain combines TRBV28 with TRBJ2-1; maybe TRBD1 (6 bases). Germline CDR1 and CDR2: MDHEN and SYDVKM. V gave up 3 bases and J gave up 0 bases, with 18 bases separating them. The CDR3 is made up of 18 amino acids. CDR3 protein: CASSFGGWHASSYNEQFF. In nucleotides, the CDR3 is TGTGCCAGCAGTTTTGGGGGCTGGCACGCTAGCTCCTACAATGAGCAGTTCTTC.

The table lists this clonotype with a few counts. J is TRBJ2-3 and V is TRBV24-1; 13 bases are a match to TRBD2. CDR3 length equals 16 residues. Trimming removed 7 bases from V and 5 bases from J; junction bases left unmatched: 8. The germline V gene has CDR1 KGHDR and CDR2 SFDVKD. The CDR3 protein is CATSDPGLAGLDTQYF. The CDR3 DNA reads TGTGCCACCAGCGATCCGGGACTAGCGGGACTAGATACGCAGTATTTT.

This clonotype has more than one count but fewer than ten. The chain joins TRBV10-1 to TRBJ2-7; TRBD2 is a possible D gene (6 bases). The germline V gene encodes CDR1 WNHNN and CDR2 SYGVQD (reference sequence). V lost 7 bases and J lost 6, with 16 bases in between. The length of the CDR3 is 13 residues. This chain's CDR3 is CASNKEGTGEQYF. The CDR3 DNA reads as TGCGCCAGCAACAAAGAGGGGACTGGCGAGCAGTACTTC.

This clonotype was recorded a few times. The chain recombines TRBV4-1 with TRBJ2-7; 9 bases match TRBD2. The V segment lost 1 base and the J segment 4 bases; nucleotides outside the gene matches: 8. Germline loops: CDR1 MGHRA, CDR2 YSYEKL. This CDR3 has 16 residues. The CDR3, as DNA: TGCGCCAGCAGCCAAGTAGGGCGGGAGGGCTTGTACGAGCAGTACTTC. As protein: CASSQVGREGLYEQYF.

This clonotype was observed many times. V gene TRBV11-2 combines with J gene TRBJ2-7; 12 bases fit TRBD2. V gave up 6 bases and J gave up 2 bases; unmatched junction bases: 5. The CDR3 covers 15 residues. Per the germline V gene, CDR1 is SGHAT and CDR2 is FQNNGV. CDR3 DNA: TGTGCCAGCAGATCTCTAGCGGGAGGGCCCTACGAGCAGTACTTC. Protein sequence: CASRSLAGGPYEQYF.

The chain carries TRBV7-9 and TRBJ2-7; D is ambiguous. V lost 5 bases and J lost 5, with 10 bases in between. The CDR3 is 12 amino acids. The germline CDR1 and CDR2 sequences are SEHNR and FQNEAQ (reference sequence). The CDR3 DNA is TGTGCCAGCAGCCCTCTCCGTCACGAGCAGTACTTC. It translates to CASSPLRHEQYF.

In this sample, this clonotype turned up a few times. The rearrangement uses TRBV28 and TRBJ2-3; 11 bases match TRBD2. This CDR3 region has 17 residues. The ends lost 5 bases at V and 8 bases at J; junction bases unmatched: 15. CDR1 is MDHEN and CDR2 is SYDVKM in the germline V gene. CDR3 sequence reads: CASSPPRGSGRAPTQYF. CDR3 nucleotides: TGTGCCAGCAGTCCCCCTCGAGGTAGCGGGAGGGCCCCTACGCAGTATTTT.

This clonotype was observed a few times. The chain recombines TRBV11-2 with TRBJ2-3; D perhaps matches TRBD2 (5 bases). Trimming removed 1 base from V and 6 bases from J, with 11 bases in between. Germline-derived CDR1 and CDR2 are SGHAT and FQNNGV. This CDR3 has 14 residues. The DNA of the CDR3 is TGTGCCAGCAGCTTAGGCGCCGGGGAGGATACGCAGTATTTT. It encodes CASSLGAGEDTQYF. The entire variable domain, with the rest obtained from reference TRBV11-2 and TRBJ2-3, is as follows: EAGVAQSPRYKIIEKRQSVAFWCNPISGHATLYWYQQILGQGPKLLIQFQNNGVVDDSQLPKDRFSAERLKGVDSTLKIQPAKLEDSAVYLCASSLGAGEDTQYFGPGTRLTVL.

This clonotype was counted many times. The chain joins TRBV12-3 or TRBV12-4 to TRBJ2-2; D uncertain. This CDR3 spans 17 amino acids. Trimming stripped 3 bases from V and 2 bases from J, with 16 bases between. CDR3 DNA sequence: TGTGCCAGCAGTTTCTCTCCTAGTCCGAGCAACACCGGGGAGCTGTTTTTT. Translation gives CASSFSPSPSNTGELFF.

This sequence joins TRBV5-1 and TRBJ2-5; D remains unclear. Germline loops: CDR1 SGHRS, CDR2 YFSETQ. V lost 3 bases to trimming and J lost 5 bases, with 23 bases between them. The length of the CDR3 is 17 residues. The DNA of the CDR3 is TGCGCCAGCAGCTCCCAGATCTCCCTACGCTCGTTGGAGACCCAGTACTTC. This sequence encodes CASSSQISLRSLETQYF.

V usage is TRBV2 and J usage is TRBJ2-3; 8 nucleotides agree with TRBD1. This CDR3 is built from 15 residues. V lost 7 bases, J lost 1 base, and 7 bases stayed unmatched. The germline gives CDR1 SNHLY, CDR2 FYNNEI. In DNA, the CDR3 is TGTGCCAGCACCCGACAGGGGATAGGCACAGATACGCAGTATTTT. Its protein is CASTRQGIGTDTQYF. Based on the CDR3 plus reference TRBV2 and TRBJ2-3, the full variable domain is EPEVTQTPSHQVTQMGQEVILRCVPISNHLYFYWYRQILGQKVEFLVSFYNNEISEKSEIFDDQFSVERPDGSNFTLKIRSTKLEDSAMYFCASTRQGIGTDTQYFGPGTRLTVL.

The rearrangement links TRBV20-1 to TRBJ2-7; either TRBD1 or TRBD2 may supply D (5 bases each). The CDR3 consists of 11 residues. The germline V gene has CDR1 DFQATT and CDR2 SNEGSKA (reference sequence). V lost 5 bases and J 3 bases, leaving 8 bases between the germline ends. The DNA of the CDR3 is TGCAGTGCTTTGAGGGGCTACGAGCAGTACTTC. Residues: CSALRGYEQYF.

This clonotype was seen a handful of times. The rearrangement uses TRBV12-3 or TRBV12-4 and TRBJ2-1, with 11 bases identical to TRBD2. CDR3 length: 15 amino acids. With 1 base clipped from V and 8 bases from J, the junction kept 4 bases outside the gene matches. The CDR3 region is CASSLGLAGSYEQFF. The DNA of the CDR3 is TGTGCCAGCAGTTTAGGACTAGCGGGATCGTATGAGCAGTTCTTC.

This clonotype was observed many times. The gene calls are TRBV13 and TRBJ1-2; tentatively, D is TRBD1 (5 bases). CDR1 PRHDT and CDR2 FYEKMQ come from the germline V gene (reference sequence). V was clipped by 5 bases and J by 7 bases, with 14 bases between them. The CDR3 runs to 13 residues. CDR3 residues: CASSQRGVSGYTF. The CDR3 coding sequence is TGTGCCAGCAGCCAACGGGGGGTGAGTGGCTACACCTTC.

At least ten counts were recorded for this clonotype. V and J are TRBV5-1 and TRBJ1-1; D possibly corresponds to TRBD1 (5 bases). Trimming pared 0 bases from V and 0 bases from J, leaving 15 bases between. The V gene's germline CDR1 is SGHRS and CDR2 YFSETQ. The CDR3 is 17 residues long. The chain's CDR3 is CASSLEVMGRLNTEAFF. CDR3 DNA sequence: TGCGCCAGCAGCTTGGAGGTTATGGGACGGCTGAACACTGAAGCTTTCTTT.